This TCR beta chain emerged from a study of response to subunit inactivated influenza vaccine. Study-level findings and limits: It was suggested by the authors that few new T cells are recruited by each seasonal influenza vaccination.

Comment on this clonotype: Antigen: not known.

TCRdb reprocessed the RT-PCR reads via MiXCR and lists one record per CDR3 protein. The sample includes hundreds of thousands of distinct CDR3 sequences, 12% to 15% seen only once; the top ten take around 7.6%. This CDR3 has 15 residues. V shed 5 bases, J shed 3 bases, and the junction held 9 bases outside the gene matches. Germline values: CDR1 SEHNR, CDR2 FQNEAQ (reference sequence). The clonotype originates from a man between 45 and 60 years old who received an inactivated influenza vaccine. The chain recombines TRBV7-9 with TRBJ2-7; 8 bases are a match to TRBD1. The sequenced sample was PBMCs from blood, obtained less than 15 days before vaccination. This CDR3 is CASSGRDRSRYEQYF. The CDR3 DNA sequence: TGTGCCAGCAGCGGCCGGGACAGGAGTCGCTACGAGCAGTACTTC.